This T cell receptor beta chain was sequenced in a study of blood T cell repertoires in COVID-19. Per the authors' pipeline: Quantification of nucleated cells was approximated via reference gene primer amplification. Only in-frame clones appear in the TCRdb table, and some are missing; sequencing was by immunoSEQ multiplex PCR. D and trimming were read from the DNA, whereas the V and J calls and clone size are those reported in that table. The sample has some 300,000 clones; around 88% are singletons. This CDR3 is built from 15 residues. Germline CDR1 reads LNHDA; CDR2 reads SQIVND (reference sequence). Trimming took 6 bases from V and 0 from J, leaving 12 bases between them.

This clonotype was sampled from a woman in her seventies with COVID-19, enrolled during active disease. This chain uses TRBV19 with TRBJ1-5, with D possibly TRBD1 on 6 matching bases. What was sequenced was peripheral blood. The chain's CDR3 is CASRIQGHSNQPQHF. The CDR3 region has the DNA TGTGCCAGTAGGATACAGGGACATAGCAATCAGCCCCAGCATTTT. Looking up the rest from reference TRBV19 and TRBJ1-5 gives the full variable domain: DGGITQSPKYLFRKEGQNVTLSCEQNLNHDAMYWYRQDPGQGLRLIYYSQIVNDFQKGDIAEGYSVSREKKESFPLTVTSAQKNPTAFYLCASRIQGHSNQPQHFGDGTRLSIL.